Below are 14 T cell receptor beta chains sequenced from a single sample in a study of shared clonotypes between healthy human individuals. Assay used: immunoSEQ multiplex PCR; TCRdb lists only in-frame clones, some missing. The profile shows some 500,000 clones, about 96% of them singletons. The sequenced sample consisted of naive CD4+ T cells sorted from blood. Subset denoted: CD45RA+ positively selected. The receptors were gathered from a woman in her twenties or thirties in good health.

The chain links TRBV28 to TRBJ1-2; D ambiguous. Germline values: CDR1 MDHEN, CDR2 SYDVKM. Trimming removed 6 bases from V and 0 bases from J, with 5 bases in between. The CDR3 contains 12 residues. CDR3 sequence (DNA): TGTGCCAGCAGGGAGGCTAACTATGGCTACACCTTC. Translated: CASREANYGYTF.

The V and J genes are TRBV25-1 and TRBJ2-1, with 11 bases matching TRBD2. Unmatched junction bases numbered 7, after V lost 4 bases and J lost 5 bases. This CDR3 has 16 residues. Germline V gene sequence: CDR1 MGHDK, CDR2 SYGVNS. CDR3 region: CASSGFGTSGHNEQFF. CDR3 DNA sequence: TGTGCCAGCAGTGGGTTTGGGACTAGCGGACACAATGAGCAGTTCTTC.

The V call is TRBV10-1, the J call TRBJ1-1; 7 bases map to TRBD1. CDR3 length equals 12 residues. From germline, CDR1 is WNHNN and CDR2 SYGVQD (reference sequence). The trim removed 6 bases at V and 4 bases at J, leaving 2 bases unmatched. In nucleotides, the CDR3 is TGCGCCAGCAGCGCAGGGGGCACTGAAGCTTTCTTT. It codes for CASSAGGTEAFF.

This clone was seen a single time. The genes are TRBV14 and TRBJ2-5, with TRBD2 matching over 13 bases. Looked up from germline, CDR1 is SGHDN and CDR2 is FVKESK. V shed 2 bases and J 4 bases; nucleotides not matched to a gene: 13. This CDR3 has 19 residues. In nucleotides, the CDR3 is TGTGCCAGCAGCCAACCCCTCTTCGGACTAGCGGGAGCGTCAGAGACCCAGTACTTC. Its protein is CASSQPLFGLAGASETQYF.

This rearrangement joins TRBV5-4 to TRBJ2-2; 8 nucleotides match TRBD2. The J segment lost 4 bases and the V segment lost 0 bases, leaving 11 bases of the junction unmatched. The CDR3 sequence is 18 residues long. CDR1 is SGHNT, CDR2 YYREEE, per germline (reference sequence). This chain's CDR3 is CASSLGGFASGRTGELFF. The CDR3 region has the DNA TGTGCCAGCAGCTTGGGTGGGTTTGCTAGCGGGCGCACCGGGGAGCTGTTTTTT.

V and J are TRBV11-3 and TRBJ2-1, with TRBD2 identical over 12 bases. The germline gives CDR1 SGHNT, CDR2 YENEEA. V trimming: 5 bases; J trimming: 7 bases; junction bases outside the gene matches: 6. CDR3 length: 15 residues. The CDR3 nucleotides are TGTGCCAGCAGCGCCGGGACTAGCGGGTTAAATGAGCAGTTCTTC. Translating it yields CASSAGTSGLNEQFF.

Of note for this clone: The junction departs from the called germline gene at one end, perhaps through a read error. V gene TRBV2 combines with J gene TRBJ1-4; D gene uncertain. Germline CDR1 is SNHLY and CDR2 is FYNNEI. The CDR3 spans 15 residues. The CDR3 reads CASREAAGLLEKLFF. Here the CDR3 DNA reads TGTGCCAGCAGAGAAGCAGCAGGACTGCTTGAAAAACTGTTTTTT.

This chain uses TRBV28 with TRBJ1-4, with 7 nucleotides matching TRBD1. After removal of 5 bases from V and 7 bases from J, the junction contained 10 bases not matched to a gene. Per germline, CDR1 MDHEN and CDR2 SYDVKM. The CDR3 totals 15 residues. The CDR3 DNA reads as TGTGCCAGCAGTACACAGGGGATTGGTGGTGAAAAACTGTTTTTT. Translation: CASSTQGIGGEKLFF.

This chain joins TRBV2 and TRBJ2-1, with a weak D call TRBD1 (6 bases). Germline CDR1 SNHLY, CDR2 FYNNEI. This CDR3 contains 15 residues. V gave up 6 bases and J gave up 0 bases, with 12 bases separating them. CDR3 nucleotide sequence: TGTGCCAGCAGACGAGGGGGACCCTCCTACAATGAGCAGTTCTTC. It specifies CASRRGGPSYNEQFF.

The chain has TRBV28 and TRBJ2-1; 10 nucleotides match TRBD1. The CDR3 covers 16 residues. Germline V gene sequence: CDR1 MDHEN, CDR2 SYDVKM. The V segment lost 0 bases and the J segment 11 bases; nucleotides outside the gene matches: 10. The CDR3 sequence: CASSLWGQGLGAKQFF. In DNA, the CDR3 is TGTGCCAGCAGTTTATGGGGACAGGGGTTGGGGGCTAAGCAGTTCTTC.

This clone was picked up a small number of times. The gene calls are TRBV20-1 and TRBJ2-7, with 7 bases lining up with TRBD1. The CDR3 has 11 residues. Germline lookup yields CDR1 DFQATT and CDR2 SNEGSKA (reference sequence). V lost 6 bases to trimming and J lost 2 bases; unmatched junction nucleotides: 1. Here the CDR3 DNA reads TGCAGTGCAGGGACAGCCTACGAGCAGTACTTC. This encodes CSAGTAYEQYF.

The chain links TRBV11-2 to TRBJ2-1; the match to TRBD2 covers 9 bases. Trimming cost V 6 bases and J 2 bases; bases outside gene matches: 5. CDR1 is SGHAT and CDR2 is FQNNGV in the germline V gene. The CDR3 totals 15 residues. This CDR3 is CASREAGGAYNEQFF. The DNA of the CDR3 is TGTGCCAGCAGGGAAGCGGGAGGCGCCTACAATGAGCAGTTCTTC.

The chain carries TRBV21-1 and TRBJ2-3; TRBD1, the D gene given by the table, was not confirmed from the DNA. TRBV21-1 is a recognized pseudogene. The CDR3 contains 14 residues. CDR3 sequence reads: CASSKRDKADTQYF. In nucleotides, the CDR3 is TGTGCCAGCAGCAAACGGGACAAAGCAGATACGCAGTATTTT.

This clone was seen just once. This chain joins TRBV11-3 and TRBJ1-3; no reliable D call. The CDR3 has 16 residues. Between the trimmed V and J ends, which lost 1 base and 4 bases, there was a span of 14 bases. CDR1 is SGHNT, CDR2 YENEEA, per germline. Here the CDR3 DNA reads TGTGCCAGCAGCTTAGGACGTGGTGGGATCGGAAACACCATATATTTT. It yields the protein CASSLGRGGIGNTIYF.